These T cell receptor beta chains were read from a single sample in a study of blood T cells in healthy people across ages. TCRdb called the 5' RACE reads again in MiXCR, with one record for every CDR3 protein. The sample consists of around 1,100,000 distinct CDR3 sequences, roughly two fifths of them appearing once. The material sequenced was blood. The receptors come from a man aged 18 to 30 in good health. The conserved cysteine and the conserved F or W are not part of the CDR3 here. Each record gives: V gene, J gene, D gene, CDR3 protein. The D gene is left open where the match is weak.

v_call: TRBV10-3
j_call: -
d_call: -
cdr3_aa: AISESRQMVTQY

v_call: TRBV5-1
j_call: TRBJ2-3
d_call: TRBD2
cdr3_aa: ASSSSSGGAQDTQY

v_call: TRBV3-1
j_call: TRBJ1-3
d_call: -
cdr3_aa: ASSHSGHNSGNTIY

v_call: TRBV4-3
j_call: TRBJ2-7
d_call: TRBD1
cdr3_aa: ASSQNRDRAREQY

v_call: TRBV20-1
j_call: TRBJ1-5
d_call: -
cdr3_aa: SARDSGRGSQPQH

v_call: TRBV2
j_call: TRBJ2-3
d_call: TRBD2
cdr3_aa: ASSWASGAGVADTQY

v_call: TRBV9
j_call: TRBJ1-2
d_call: -
cdr3_aa: ASSVAEGWGYT

v_call: TRBV5-1
j_call: TRBJ2-2
d_call: -
cdr3_aa: ASSSVREGENTGELF

v_call: TRBV11-2
j_call: TRBJ2-1
d_call: -
cdr3_aa: ASSLESGNEQF

v_call: TRBV7-9
j_call: TRBJ1-2
d_call: -
cdr3_aa: ASSLMSPGSYGYT

v_call: TRBV29-1
j_call: TRBJ1-2
d_call: -
cdr3_aa: SVEGSAGGYGYT

v_call: TRBV24-1
j_call: TRBJ2-3
d_call: -
cdr3_aa: ATSVSEAEDTQY

v_call: TRBV20-1
j_call: TRBJ2-7
d_call: TRBD1
cdr3_aa: SATGTGRDYEQY

v_call: TRBV3-1
j_call: TRBJ2-7
d_call: TRBD1
cdr3_aa: ATSNGDRGGEQY

v_call: TRBV4-1
j_call: TRBJ1-2
d_call: -
cdr3_aa: ASSQGKGNYGYT

v_call: TRBV7-9
j_call: TRBJ2-1
d_call: -
cdr3_aa: ASSLFGLPQDEQF

v_call: TRBV20-1
j_call: -
d_call: -
cdr3_aa: SARGRAYEQY

v_call: TRBV20-1
j_call: TRBJ1-1
d_call: -
cdr3_aa: SANEGVF

v_call: TRBV5-1
j_call: TRBJ2-3
d_call: -
cdr3_aa: ASTPIRGSTDTQY

v_call: TRBV7-2
j_call: TRBJ1-6
d_call: -
cdr3_aa: ASSLGRSSYNSPLH

v_call: TRBV18
j_call: TRBJ1-1
d_call: -
cdr3_aa: ASSPWTGVGMNTEAF

v_call: TRBV6-2/TRBV6-3
j_call: TRBJ1-1
d_call: TRBD1
cdr3_aa: ASGGQANTEAF

v_call: TRBV6-1
j_call: TRBJ1-4
d_call: -
cdr3_aa: ASAGGSNEKLF

v_call: TRBV9
j_call: TRBJ2-4
d_call: TRBD2
cdr3_aa: ASSGVPGLVSNEQY

v_call: TRBV5-1
j_call: TRBJ2-1
d_call: TRBD2
cdr3_aa: ASSWGGLAGTRDEQF

v_call: TRBV20-1
j_call: TRBJ2-7
d_call: -
cdr3_aa: SAFRQGYEQY

v_call: TRBV15
j_call: TRBJ2-5
d_call: -
cdr3_aa: ATSRDLTVGFQETQY

v_call: TRBV9
j_call: TRBJ1-1
d_call: TRBD1
cdr3_aa: ASARGQLNTEAF

v_call: TRBV29-1
j_call: TRBJ1-2
d_call: -
cdr3_aa: SVRGPDESYGYT

v_call: TRBV27
j_call: -
d_call: -
cdr3_aa: ASSLSVQSETQY

v_call: TRBV7-8
j_call: TRBJ1-4
d_call: -
cdr3_aa: ASTHRPTRGEKLF

v_call: TRBV12-5
j_call: TRBJ1-1
d_call: -
cdr3_aa: ASGLGMNTEAF

v_call: TRBV10-3
j_call: TRBJ1-1
d_call: -
cdr3_aa: AISESTLGGIGTEAF

v_call: TRBV4-1
j_call: TRBJ2-7
d_call: -
cdr3_aa: ASSQVQGSYEQY

v_call: TRBV6-5
j_call: TRBJ1-1
d_call: -
cdr3_aa: ASSDRLRSKAF

v_call: TRBV12-3/TRBV12-4
j_call: TRBJ2-5
d_call: -
cdr3_aa: ASSYTPLTGGDEQY

v_call: TRBV7-8
j_call: TRBJ2-3
d_call: -
cdr3_aa: ASSLRDPRPDTQY

v_call: TRBV12-3/TRBV12-4
j_call: TRBJ2-3
d_call: TRBD2
cdr3_aa: ASSFPGSGGCTDTQY

v_call: TRBV29-1
j_call: TRBJ1-4
d_call: -
cdr3_aa: SVGAPRTKKLF